This passage covers 21 T cell receptor beta chains from one sample sequenced in a study of CD8+ T cells in alopecia areata. As to treatment: oral pan-JAK inhibitor, 5-10 mg twice daily. cDNA reverse transcribed from extracted RNA served as the sequencing template. Generated by immunoSEQ multiplex PCR, the TCRdb table keeps only in-frame clones and is missing some. This sample has about 140,000 clones; roughly nine tenths occur once, and the top ten carry under 15%. Sample: CD8+ T cells sorted from blood, taken at week 4, from a patient treated with tofacitinib. The source of these receptors is a human donor with alopecia areata.

This clone was seen only once. The chain combines TRBV2 with TRBJ2-7, with D tentatively TRBD1 (8 bases). With 4 bases removed from V and 3 bases from J, the gap between germline ends came to 22 bases. Looked up from germline, CDR1 is SNHLY and CDR2 is FYNNEI. The CDR3 loop spans 17 amino acids. CDR3 coding DNA: TGTGCCAGCAGTGGCTCCCGGGGGGACAGGAGGAACTACGAGCAGTACTTC. Translated: CASSGSRGDRRNYEQYF.

The chain joins TRBV10-1 to TRBJ2-3; D not resolved. Germline V gene lookup returns CDR1 WNHNN and CDR2 SYGVQD (reference sequence). V was cut by 5 bases and J by 0 bases, with 9 bases left in between. The CDR3 extends over 14 amino acids. The CDR3 is CASSLDLSTDTQYF. In DNA, the CDR3 is TGCGCCAGCAGTCTGGACCTAAGCACAGATACGCAGTATTTT.

The chain couples TRBV27 to TRBJ2-3; 7 positions agree with TRBD1. CDR1 and CDR2 from the germline V gene are MNHEY and SMNVEV (reference sequence). V trimming: 8 bases; J trimming: 0 bases; junction bases outside the gene matches: 8. The CDR3 spans 15 residues. CDR3 loop: CASYMTGYSTDTQYF. The CDR3, as DNA: TGTGCCAGCTACATGACAGGGTACAGCACAGATACGCAGTATTTT.

This clone was counted a single time. The genes are TRBV19 and TRBJ2-7; D uncertain. With 3 bases removed from V and 3 bases from J, the gap between germline ends came to 12 bases. The CDR3 has 14 amino acids. Germline V gene sequence: CDR1 LNHDA, CDR2 SQIVND (reference sequence). CDR3 residues: CASSIGHLSYEQYF. The CDR3 DNA is TGTGCCAGTAGTATCGGTCATCTGAGCTACGAGCAGTACTTC. The variable domain in full, completed from reference TRBV19 and TRBJ2-7, reads DGGITQSPKYLFRKEGQNVTLSCEQNLNHDAMYWYRQDPGQGLRLIYYSQIVNDFQKGDIAEGYSVSREKKESFPLTVTSAQKNPTAFYLCASSIGHLSYEQYFGPGTRLTVT.

J is TRBJ2-7 and V is TRBV5-6; tentatively, D is TRBD1 (5 bases). Trimming stripped 6 bases from V and 3 bases from J, with 16 bases between. Germline lookup yields CDR1 SGHDT and CDR2 YYEEEE. The CDR3 spans 14 residues. CDR3: CASTPGQGSYEQYF. Written as DNA, the CDR3 is TGTGCCAGCACCCCCGGCCAGGGTAGCTACGAGCAGTACTTC.

The genes are TRBV27 and TRBJ2-7; 8 bases are a match to TRBD2. The CDR3 spans 13 residues. Germline trimming cut 0 bases from V and 12 bases from J; bases unmatched to any gene: 7. Looked up from germline, CDR1 is MNHEY and CDR2 is SMNVEV (reference sequence). DNA for the CDR3: TGTGCCAGCAGTTTATCAGGGCGGGGGGATCTGTACTTC. Protein: CASSLSGRGDLYF.

V usage is TRBV7-9 and J usage is TRBJ2-3, with 8 positions matching TRBD2. Germline trimming cut 2 bases from V and 7 bases from J; bases unmatched to any gene: 20. Germline V CDR1 and CDR2: SEHNR, FQNEAQ (reference sequence). The CDR3 loop spans 19 amino acids. The CDR3 nucleotides read TGTGCCAGCAGCTTACGGTCCAAAGGGGAGCGGGAGCCCATGCATACGCAGTATTTT. Protein sequence: CASSLRSKGEREPMHTQYF.

Comments on this clone: The same CDR3 can be traced to other DNA sequences in this sample. J is TRBJ2-1 and V is TRBV29-1, with 8 nucleotides matching TRBD1. The trim removed 3 bases at V and 2 bases at J, leaving 3 bases unmatched. CDR3 length equals 14 residues. Germline assignment: CDR1 SQVTM and CDR2 ANQGSEA. CDR3 loop: CSVEAGGPYNEQFF. The CDR3 DNA sequence: TGCAGCGTTGAGGCAGGGGGCCCCTACAATGAGCAGTTCTTC.

A few counts support this clone. The chain joins TRBV5-5 to TRBJ2-1, with TRBD1 identical over 8 bases. V gave up 0 bases and J gave up 5 bases; unmatched junction bases: 13. CDR1 is SGHKS and CDR2 is YYEKEE in the germline V gene (reference sequence). This CDR3 is 18 amino acids long. This CDR3 reads CASSLVGYDRGIDNEQFF. In nucleotides, the CDR3 is TGTGCCAGCAGCTTGGTGGGATACGACAGGGGTATCGACAATGAGCAGTTCTTC.

V usage is TRBV5-1 and J usage is TRBJ2-3; D call uncertain. Germline V gene sequence: CDR1 SGHRS, CDR2 YFSETQ. Trimming took 0 bases from V and 5 from J, leaving 1 base between them. The CDR3 extends over 11 amino acids. CDR3 nucleotide sequence: TGCGCCAGCAGCTTGGGAGATACGCAGTATTTT. Its protein product is CASSLGDTQYF.

The V call is TRBV29-1, the J call TRBJ2-6, with TRBD1 identical over 8 bases. Unmatched junction bases numbered 10, after V lost 6 bases and J lost 0 bases. This CDR3 is built from 17 residues. Germline loops: CDR1 SQVTM, CDR2 ANQGSEA. The CDR3 is CSVYDRGIGSGANVLTF. CDR3 DNA: TGCAGCGTATACGACAGGGGAATTGGCTCTGGGGCCAACGTCCTGACTTTC.

This clone was seen only a few times. This chain connects TRBV19 to TRBJ2-7; D possibly corresponds to TRBD2 (6 bases). From germline, CDR1 is LNHDA and CDR2 SQIVND (reference sequence). Trimming left V 6 bases short and J 6 bases short, with 15 bases between. CDR3 length: 13 amino acids. The CDR3 coding sequence is TGTGCCAGTAGCGCGGGGTTCGCTTCCGAGCAGTACTTC. It encodes CASSAGFASEQYF.

This chain uses TRBV9 with TRBJ2-3; 7 bases align to TRBD1. The V gene's germline CDR1 is SGDLS and CDR2 YYNGEE. The trim removed 3 bases at V and 5 bases at J, leaving 9 bases unmatched. The CDR3 loop spans 15 amino acids. CDR3 in DNA: TGTGCCAGCAGCGAGAGAGACAGGGTGGGAGATACGCAGTATTTT. Amino acid sequence: CASSERDRVGDTQYF.

The chain couples TRBV19 to TRBJ1-2, with D maybe TRBD1 (6 bases). This CDR3 has 15 residues. V shed 4 bases and J shed 6 bases, with 18 bases lying between them. Germline V lookup: CDR1 LNHDA, CDR2 SQIVND (reference sequence). CDR3 DNA: TGTGCCAGTAGTACGCCCCCCACAGGGATCCATGGCTACACCTTC. It codes for CASSTPPTGIHGYTF.

The CDR3 nucleotides are TGCAGCGTTGAAGACCGGTCCGACAGGGGGATCACCGGGGAGCTGTTTTTT. This encodes CSVEDRSDRGITGELFF. The rearrangement uses TRBV29-1 and TRBJ2-2, with 9 nucleotides matching TRBD1. The CDR3 extends over 17 amino acids. With 0 bases clipped from V and 4 bases from J, the junction kept 9 bases outside the gene matches. In germline, CDR1 is SQVTM, CDR2 ANQGSEA.

The rearrangement joins TRBV27 to TRBJ1-2; maybe TRBD1 (5 bases). V dropped 8 bases and J dropped 4 bases, with 17 bases sitting between them. Germline CDR1 and CDR2: MNHEY and SMNVEV (reference sequence). The CDR3 is 14 amino acids. The CDR3 reads CASGVSRVGYGYTF. DNA for the CDR3: TGTGCCAGCGGGGTCTCCAGGGTCGGCTATGGCTACACCTTC.

A word on this clone: Other DNA sequences within the sample encode an identical CDR3. The chain employs TRBV29-1 and TRBJ2-6, with D hard to call. Trimming took 3 bases from V and 0 from J, leaving 9 bases between them. Germline V CDR1 and CDR2: SQVTM, ANQGSEA. This CDR3 region has 15 residues. Written as DNA, the CDR3 is TGCAGCGTTGAGGCGTGGGACTCTGGGGCCAACGTCCTGACTTTC. It yields the protein CSVEAWDSGANVLTF. Drawing the rest from reference TRBV29-1 and TRBJ2-6, the complete variable domain is SAVISQKPSRDICQRGTSLTIQCQVDSQVTMMFWYRQQPGQSLTLIATANQGSEATYESGFVIDKFPISRPNLTFSTLTVSNMSPEDSSIYLCSVEAWDSGANVLTFGAGSRLTVL.

This rearrangement joins TRBV5-1 to TRBJ1-2, with D perhaps matching TRBD1 (6 bases). V lost 8 bases, J lost 0 bases, and 14 bases lay in between. This CDR3 is built from 14 residues. Looked up from germline, CDR1 is SGHRS and CDR2 is YFSETQ. The CDR3 protein is CASSGGLTNYGYTF. CDR3 in DNA: TGCGCCAGTTCCGGGGGGCTAACTAACTATGGCTACACCTTC.

The rearrangement joins TRBV29-1 to TRBJ1-1; TRBD1 matches at 12 bases. The V and J ends lost 5 bases and 0 bases, in that order; junction bases with no gene match: 13. Per germline, CDR1 SQVTM and CDR2 ANQGSEA. This CDR3 comprises 18 residues. Written as DNA, the CDR3 is TGCAGCGTTCCCCCCCTCATCGGGACAGGGGGCCTGAACACTGAAGCTTTCTTT. Its translation: CSVPPLIGTGGLNTEAFF. Complete variable domain (other parts from reference TRBV29-1 and TRBJ1-1): SAVISQKPSRDICQRGTSLTIQCQVDSQVTMMFWYRQQPGQSLTLIATANQGSEATYESGFVIDKFPISRPNLTFSTLTVSNMSPEDSSIYLCSVPPLIGTGGLNTEAFFGQGTRLTVV.

V gene TRBV6-5 combines with J gene TRBJ1-2; D may be TRBD1 (5 bases). The CDR3 contains 15 residues. Germline lookup yields CDR1 MNHEY and CDR2 SVGAGI. V was trimmed by 6 bases and J by 0 bases, leaving 14 bases between them. The CDR3 coding sequence is TGTGCCAGCAGAAAGACAGCTAGTTCTAACTATGGCTACACCTTC. Residues: CASRKTASSNYGYTF.

The V gene is TRBV29-1, the J gene TRBJ1-1, with D hard to call. The CDR3 consists of 12 residues. V shed 3 bases and J shed 1 base, with 6 bases lying between them. The germline gives CDR1 SQVTM, CDR2 ANQGSEA. CDR3 sequence reads: CSVDLANTEAFF. In DNA, the CDR3 is TGCAGCGTTGATCTGGCGAACACTGAAGCTTTCTTT. The full variable domain, in which reference TRBV29-1 and TRBJ1-1 provide the parts outside the CDR3, is SAVISQKPSRDICQRGTSLTIQCQVDSQVTMMFWYRQQPGQSLTLIATANQGSEATYESGFVIDKFPISRPNLTFSTLTVSNMSPEDSSIYLCSVDLANTEAFFGQGTRLTVV.